The clone carrying this T cell receptor (beta chain) was detected a few times. What it binds is unknown. This record belongs to a study of T-cell reconstitution after alpha-beta-depleted transplantation in children. Regarding the study as a whole: Roughly two months post-transplant, alpha-beta T cells reportedly originated from several hundred graft clones that had expanded.

Molecular barcoding with unique molecular identifiers was used for the TCRbeta library. TCRdb reanalysed the PCR reads using MiXCR and keeps one entry per CDR3 protein. The data contain some 600,000 distinct CDR3 sequences, over 10% of them singletons. The CDR3 runs 18 residues. V was trimmed by 3 bases and J by 0 bases, leaving 18 bases between them. Germline V gives CDR1 LGHNA, CDR2 YSLEER. Specimen: PBMCs, mostly from graft donor cells, collected 360 days after TCRalphabeta/CD19-depleted stem cell transplant. This TCR was recovered from a male patient younger than 18 who had a stem cell transplant for acute myeloid leukemia, so the T cells may come from the graft donor. The chain combines TRBV4-3 with TRBJ2-1; possible D gene TRBD2, 5 bases. The CDR3 sequence: CASSQRNLAPSSYNEQFF. The CDR3 DNA sequence: TGCGCCAGCAGCCAGAGAAATCTAGCACCGAGCTCCTACAATGAGCAGTTCTTC.